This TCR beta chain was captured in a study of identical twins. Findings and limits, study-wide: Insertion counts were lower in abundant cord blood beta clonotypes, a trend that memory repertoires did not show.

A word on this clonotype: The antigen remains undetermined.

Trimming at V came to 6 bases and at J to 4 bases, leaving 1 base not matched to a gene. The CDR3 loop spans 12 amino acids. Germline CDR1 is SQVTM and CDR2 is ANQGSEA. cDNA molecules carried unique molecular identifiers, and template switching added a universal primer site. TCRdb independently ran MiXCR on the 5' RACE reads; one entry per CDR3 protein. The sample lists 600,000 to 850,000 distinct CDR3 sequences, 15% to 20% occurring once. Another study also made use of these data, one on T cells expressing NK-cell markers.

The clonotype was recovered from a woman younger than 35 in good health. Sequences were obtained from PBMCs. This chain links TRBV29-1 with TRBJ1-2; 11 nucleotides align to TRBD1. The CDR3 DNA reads TGCAGCGTGGGACAGGGGGGCTATGGCTACACCTTC. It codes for CSVGQGGYGYTF.